The clone carrying this T cell receptor (beta chain) is large. The record originates from a study of OX40 agonist ivuxolimab in advanced cancers. Across the study: Clinicians treated patients with ivuxolimab, an agonistic anti-OX40 (CD134) antibody.

The CDR3 covers 17 residues. Per germline, CDR1 SEHNR and CDR2 FQNEAQ (reference sequence). With 5 bases clipped from V and 5 bases from J, the junction kept 9 bases outside the gene matches. Some clones are missing from TCRdb's copy, which holds only in-frame ones; the method was immunoSEQ multiplex PCR. The sample lists some 21,000 clones, 77% occurring once. The chain uses TRBV7-9 and TRBJ2-5, with TRBD2 identical over 15 bases. This TCR was recovered from an adult with an advanced solid tumor such as melanoma, head and neck, liver or kidney cancer. The sequencing here drew on CD4+ or CD8+ T cells sorted from blood, taken in a trial of the OX40 agonist ivuxolimab. Written as DNA, the CDR3 is TGTGCCAGCAGCGGCGGACTAGCGGGAGGGCCTTTGGAGACCCAGTACTTC. Residues: CASSGGLAGGPLETQYF. The variable domain in full, with the rest retrieved from reference TRBV7-9 and TRBJ2-5, is DTGVSQNPRHKITKRGQNVTFRCDPISEHNRLYWYRQTLGQGPEFLTYFQNEAQLEKSRLLSDRFSAERPKGSFSTLEIQRTEQGDSAMYLCASSGGLAGGPLETQYFGPGTRLLVL.